This T cell receptor beta chain was recorded in a study of T cell changes during pregnancy in multiple sclerosis. The CDR3 runs to 15 residues. CDR1 is SGHDT and CDR2 is YYEEEE in the germline V gene. V lost 1 base and J 5 bases, leaving 15 bases between the germline ends. Measured with immunoSEQ multiplex PCR; TCRdb has only the in-frame clones, and not every one. There are around 40,000 clones in the sample; approximately 90% occur only once, and 0.45% to 0.65% lies in the top ten. This sequence originates from a female donor with multiple sclerosis, enrolled in a pregnancy study. Here the sequenced sample was CD4+ T cells from peripheral blood mononuclear cells, taken before pregnancy. The chain is built from TRBV5-6 and TRBJ2-5, with D possibly matching TRBD2 (6 bases). The CDR3 coding sequence is TGTGCCAGCAGCTTGTATGGTAGCGGACGGGAGACCCAGTACTTC. As protein: CASSLYGSGRETQYF. Full variable domain (outside the CDR3, taken from reference TRBV5-6 and TRBJ2-5): DAGVTQSPTHLIKTRGQQVTLRCSPKSGHDTVSWYQQALGQGPQFIFQYYEEEERQRGNFPDRFSGHQFPNYSSELNVNALLLGDSALYLCASSLYGSGRETQYFGPGTRLLVL.